The 14 T cell receptor beta chains below were found in one sample sequenced in a study of cytomegalovirus exposure and HLA in healthy donors. Primers: 60 Vbeta forward and 13 Jbeta reverse. The assay was immunoSEQ multiplex PCR, and TCRdb's table has in-frame clones only and misses some. The data hold about 100,000 clones, with 82% observed a single time. The material sequenced was PBMCs. These receptor sequences come from a man aged 30 to 45 in good health and CMV-seropositive.

V and J are TRBV15 and TRBJ1-2, with a tentative D call TRBD1 (6 bases). This CDR3 is 13 amino acids long. From germline, CDR1 is LNHNV and CDR2 YYDKDF (reference sequence). V shed 3 bases and J shed 7 bases, with 12 bases lying between them. The CDR3 protein is CATSSRGAVGYTF. The CDR3 DNA reads TGTGCCACCAGCAGTCGGGGGGCGGTTGGCTACACCTTC.

The rearrangement joins TRBV2 to TRBJ1-5; TRBD1 matches at 8 bases. J lost 5 bases, V lost 8 bases, and 5 bases had no gene match. Per germline, CDR1 SNHLY and CDR2 FYNNEI. The CDR3 has 13 residues. The CDR3 spells CASSKDRDQPQHF. The DNA for the CDR3 is TGTGCCAGCTCCAAGGACAGGGATCAGCCCCAGCATTTT.

This clone came up a few times. The chain recombines TRBV5-4 with TRBJ2-7; 10 positions match TRBD1. Unmatched junction bases numbered 3, after V lost 4 bases and J lost 2 bases. The CDR3 contains 14 residues. The germline CDR1 and CDR2 sequences are SGHNT and YYREEE (reference sequence). CDR3 amino acids: CASSVDRGAYEQYF. CDR3 nucleotides: TGTGCCAGCAGCGTGGACAGGGGGGCCTACGAGCAGTACTTC.

The chain links TRBV10-2 to TRBJ1-1; possibly TRBD1 for D (5 bases). Germline V gene lookup returns CDR1 WSHSY and CDR2 SAAADI. The CDR3 contains 12 residues. Trimming pared 7 bases from V and 3 bases from J, leaving 9 bases between. Here the CDR3 DNA reads TGCGCCAGCACCCGGGGGGACACTGAAGCTTTCTTT. Its translation is CASTRGDTEAFF.

The chain couples TRBV5-5 to TRBJ2-7; TRBD1 aligns across 9 bases. The length of the CDR3 is 14 residues. The germline V gene encodes CDR1 SGHKS and CDR2 YYEKEE (reference sequence). J was trimmed by 6 bases and V by 5 bases; bases with no gene match: 9. CDR3 nucleotide sequence: TGTGCCAGCAGATTAACAGGGGGCGCATCCGAGCAGTACTTC. The encoded protein is CASRLTGGASEQYF.

This chain connects TRBV25-1 to TRBJ2-1, with D maybe TRBD1 (5 bases). Germline V lookup: CDR1 MGHDK, CDR2 SYGVNS. Deletions cut 1 base from V and 2 bases from J, with 9 bases between. The CDR3 loop spans 15 amino acids. CDR3 nucleotides: TGTGCCAGCAGTGAATTGCCAGGGCCCTACAATGAGCAGTTCTTC. Translated, it gives CASSELPGPYNEQFF. The full variable domain, in which reference TRBV25-1 and TRBJ2-1 provide the parts outside the CDR3, is EADIYQTPRYLVIGTGKKITLECSQTMGHDKMYWYQQDPGMELHLIHYSYGVNSTEKGDLSSESTVSRIRTEHFPLTLESARPSHTSQYLCASSELPGPYNEQFFGPGTRLTVL.

The chain uses TRBV18 and TRBJ1-2, with no clear D. Germline-derived CDR1 and CDR2 are KGHSH and LQKENI. This CDR3 has 14 residues. The ends were cut back, 2 bases at V and 4 bases at J, with 11 bases in the middle. As DNA, the CDR3 is TGTGCCAGCTCACCAGCGAGAAGTGGCTATGGCTACACCTTC. Protein: CASSPARSGYGYTF.

This clone has only one observation. The chain couples TRBV19 to TRBJ2-3, with 11 bases identical to TRBD2. The CDR3 extends over 16 amino acids. CDR1 is LNHDA and CDR2 is SQIVND in the germline V gene (reference sequence). V trimming: 6 bases; J trimming: 5 bases; junction bases outside the gene matches: 10. The CDR3 coding sequence is TGTGCCAGTAGACCTTTTACTAGCGGGGGCTTAGATACGCAGTATTTT. Translated: CASRPFTSGGLDTQYF.

V is TRBV7-9 and J is TRBJ2-5, with D tentatively TRBD2 (6 bases). V gave up 5 bases and J gave up 5 bases, with 12 bases separating them. The CDR3 has 13 amino acids. The V gene's germline CDR1 is SEHNR and CDR2 FQNEAQ (reference sequence). CDR3 loop: CASSHRDSETQYF. The CDR3 DNA reads TGTGCCAGCAGCCATCGGGACTCGGAGACCCAGTACTTC.

The genes are TRBV9 and TRBJ1-6; a weak D match, TRBD1 (5 bases). The V gene's germline CDR1 is SGDLS and CDR2 YYNGEE. CDR3 length equals 19 residues. The V and J ends lost 2 bases and 2 bases respectively, with 20 bases between them. Here the CDR3 reads CASSVGWRAGNPYNSPLHF. The CDR3 DNA is TGTGCCAGCAGCGTGGGTTGGCGCGCAGGGAATCCCTATAATTCACCCCTCCACTTT.

A single count supports this clone. The V and J genes are TRBV19 and TRBJ1-6, with 8 bases that match TRBD1. The CDR3 consists of 14 residues. The V gene's germline CDR1 is LNHDA and CDR2 SQIVND (reference sequence). V trimming: 6 bases; J trimming: 7 bases; junction bases outside the gene matches: 5. CDR3 amino acids: CASSRTGLNSPLHF. CDR3 bases: TGTGCCAGTAGCCGGACAGGGCTCAATTCACCCCTCCACTTT.

The chain uses TRBV5-6 and TRBJ2-5, with 8 bases lining up with TRBD1. V gave up 3 bases and J gave up 5 bases; unmatched junction bases: 6. The CDR3 is 14 amino acids. Germline values: CDR1 SGHDT, CDR2 YYEEEE. The CDR3 spells CASSSQGAGETQYF. The CDR3 DNA is TGTGCCAGCAGCTCTCAGGGGGCTGGGGAGACCCAGTACTTC.

This chain connects TRBV4-2 to TRBJ2-1; possible D gene TRBD1, 6 bases. This CDR3 contains 17 residues. Trimming took off 3 bases at V and 5 bases at J, with 20 bases between the two ends. Germline CDR1 and CDR2: LGHNA and YNFKEQ. CDR3 nucleotides: TGTGCCAGCAGCCAGGTCACCGGGACAATCCCTAACAATGAGCAGTTCTTC. Encoded protein: CASSQVTGTIPNNEQFF.

This clone came up a few times. The V and J genes are TRBV19 and TRBJ1-2; 7 bases align to TRBD1. The CDR3 length is 16 residues. Germline CDR1 is LNHDA and CDR2 is SQIVND (reference sequence). J gave up 5 bases and V 5 bases, and 14 bases lay outside the gene matches. Written as DNA, the CDR3 is TGTGCCAGTAGTCCCATTGGGGAGACAGGGATTTATGGCTACACCTTC. Translation: CASSPIGETGIYGYTF.